This TCR beta chain was captured in a study of T cells expressing NK-cell markers. One entry per CDR3 protein, without DNA, is what TCRdb gives after re-calling the 5' RACE reads. This sample's table has roughly 380,000 distinct CDR3 sequences. Per germline, CDR1 SGHTA and CDR2 FQGNSA. The CDR3 runs 17 residues. The material sequenced was blood T cells: a sorted CD56 or NKG2C T cell subset, CD4+ or CD8+ T cells, or bulk PBMC T cells (not recorded which). The sequence came from a man aged 18-75 years in good health. The rearrangement uses TRBV7-2 and TRBJ2-3; TCRdb's D call, TRBD1, is unchecked because there is no DNA. This chain's CDR3 is CASSNSGHGRVTDTQYF.